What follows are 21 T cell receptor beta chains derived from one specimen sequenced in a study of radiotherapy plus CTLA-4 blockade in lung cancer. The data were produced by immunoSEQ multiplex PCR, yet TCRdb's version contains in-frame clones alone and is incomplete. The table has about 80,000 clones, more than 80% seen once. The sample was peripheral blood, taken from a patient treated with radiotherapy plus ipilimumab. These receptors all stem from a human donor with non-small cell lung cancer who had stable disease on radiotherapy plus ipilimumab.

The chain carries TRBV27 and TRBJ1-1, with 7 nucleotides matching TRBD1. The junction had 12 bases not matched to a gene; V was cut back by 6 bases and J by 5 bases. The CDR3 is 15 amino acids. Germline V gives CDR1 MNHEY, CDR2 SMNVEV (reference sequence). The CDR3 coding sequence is TGTGCCAGCAGCGCCCGACAGGGAAGAAGGACTGAAGCTTTCTTT. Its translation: CASSARQGRRTEAFF.

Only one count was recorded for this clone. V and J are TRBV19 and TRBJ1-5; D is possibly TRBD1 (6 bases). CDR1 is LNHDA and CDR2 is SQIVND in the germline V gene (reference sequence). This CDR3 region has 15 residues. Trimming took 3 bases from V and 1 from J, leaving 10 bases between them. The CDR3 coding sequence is TGTGCCAGTAGTATCGGTCAGGGGAGCAATCAGCCCCAGCATTTT. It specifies CASSIGQGSNQPQHF. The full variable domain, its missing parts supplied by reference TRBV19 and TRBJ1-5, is DGGITQSPKYLFRKEGQNVTLSCEQNLNHDAMYWYRQDPGQGLRLIYYSQIVNDFQKGDIAEGYSVSREKKESFPLTVTSAQKNPTAFYLCASSIGQGSNQPQHFGDGTRLSIL.

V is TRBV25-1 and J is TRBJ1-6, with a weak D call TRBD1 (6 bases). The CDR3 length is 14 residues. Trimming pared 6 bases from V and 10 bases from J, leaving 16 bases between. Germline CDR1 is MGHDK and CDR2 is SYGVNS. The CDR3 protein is CASRGARQDSPLHF. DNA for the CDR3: TGTGCCAGCAGAGGCGCCCGACAGGACTCACCCCTCCACTTT. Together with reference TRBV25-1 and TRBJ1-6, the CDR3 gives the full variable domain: EADIYQTPRYLVIGTGKKITLECSQTMGHDKMYWYQQDPGMELHLIHYSYGVNSTEKGDLSSESTVSRIRTEHFPLTLESARPSHTSQYLCASRGARQDSPLHFGNGTRLTVT.

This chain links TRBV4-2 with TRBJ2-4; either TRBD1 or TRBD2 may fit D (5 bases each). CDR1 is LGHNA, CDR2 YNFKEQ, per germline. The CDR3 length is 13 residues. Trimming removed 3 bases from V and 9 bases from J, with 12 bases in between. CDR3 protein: CASSQGVDGIQYF. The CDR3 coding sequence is TGTGCCAGCAGCCAGGGGGTAGATGGCATTCAGTACTTC.

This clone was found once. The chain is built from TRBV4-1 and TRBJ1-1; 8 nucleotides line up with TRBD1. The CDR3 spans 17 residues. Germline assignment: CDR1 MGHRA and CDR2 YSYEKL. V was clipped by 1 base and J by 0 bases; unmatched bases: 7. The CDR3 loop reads CASSQAGTGSLNTEAFF. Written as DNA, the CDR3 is TGCGCCAGCAGCCAAGCCGGGACAGGCAGCTTGAACACTGAAGCTTTCTTT.

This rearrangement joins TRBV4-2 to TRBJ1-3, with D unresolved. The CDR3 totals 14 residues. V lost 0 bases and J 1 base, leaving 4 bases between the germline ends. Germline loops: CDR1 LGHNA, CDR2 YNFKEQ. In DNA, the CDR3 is TGTGCCAGCAGCCAAGAGTCGTCTGGAAACACCATATATTTT. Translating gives CASSQESSGNTIYF.

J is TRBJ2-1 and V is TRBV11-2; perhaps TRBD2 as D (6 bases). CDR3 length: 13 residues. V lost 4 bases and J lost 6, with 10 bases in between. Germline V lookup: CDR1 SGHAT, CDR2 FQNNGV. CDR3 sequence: CASSWTISNEQFF. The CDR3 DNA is TGTGCCAGCAGCTGGACTATTTCCAATGAGCAGTTCTTC.

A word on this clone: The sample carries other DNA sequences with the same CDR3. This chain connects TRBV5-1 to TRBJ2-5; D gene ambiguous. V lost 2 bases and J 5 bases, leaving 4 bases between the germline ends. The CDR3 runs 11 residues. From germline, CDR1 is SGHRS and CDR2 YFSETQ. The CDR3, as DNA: TGCGCCAGCAGCTTCTTGGAGACCCAGTACTTC. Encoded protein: CASSFLETQYF.

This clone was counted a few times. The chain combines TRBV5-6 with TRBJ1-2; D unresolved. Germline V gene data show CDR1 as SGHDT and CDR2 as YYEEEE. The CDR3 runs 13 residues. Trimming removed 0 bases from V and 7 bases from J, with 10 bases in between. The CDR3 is CASSLEGRGGYTF. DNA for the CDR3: TGTGCCAGCAGCTTGGAGGGTCGCGGTGGCTACACCTTC.

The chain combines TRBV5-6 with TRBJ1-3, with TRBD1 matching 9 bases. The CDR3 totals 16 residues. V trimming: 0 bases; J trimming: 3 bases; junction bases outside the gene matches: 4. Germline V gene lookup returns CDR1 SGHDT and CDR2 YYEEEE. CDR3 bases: TGTGCCAGCAGCTTGGCCGGGACAGGGTTTGGAAACACCATATATTTT. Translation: CASSLAGTGFGNTIYF.

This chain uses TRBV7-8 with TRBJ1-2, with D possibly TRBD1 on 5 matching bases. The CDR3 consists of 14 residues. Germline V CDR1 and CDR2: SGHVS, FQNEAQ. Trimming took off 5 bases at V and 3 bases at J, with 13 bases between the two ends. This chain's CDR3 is CASSRLGVDYGYTF. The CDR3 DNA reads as TGTGCCAGCAGCCGCCTAGGGGTAGACTATGGCTACACCTTC. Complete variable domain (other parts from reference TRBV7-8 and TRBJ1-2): GAGVSQSPRYKVAKRGQDVALRCDPISGHVSLFWYQQALGQGPEFLTYFQNEAQLDKSGLPSDRFFAERPEGSVSTLKIQRTQQEDSAVYLCASSRLGVDYGYTFGSGTRLTVV.

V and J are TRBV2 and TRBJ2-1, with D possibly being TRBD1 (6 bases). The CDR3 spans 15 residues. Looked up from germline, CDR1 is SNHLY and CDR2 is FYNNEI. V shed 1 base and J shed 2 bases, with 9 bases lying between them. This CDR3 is CASSEVTGPYNEQFF. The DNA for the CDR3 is TGTGCCAGCAGTGAAGTCACAGGGCCCTACAATGAGCAGTTCTTC.

The CDR3 sequence: CASSLTLGAGELFF. In DNA, the CDR3 is TGTGCCAGCAGTTTAACTCTAGGTGCCGGGGAGCTGTTTTTT. This sequence joins TRBV27 and TRBJ2-2; no definite D call. This CDR3 has 14 residues. Trimming stripped 2 bases from V and 6 bases from J, with 10 bases between. The V gene's germline CDR1 is MNHEY and CDR2 SMNVEV (reference sequence).

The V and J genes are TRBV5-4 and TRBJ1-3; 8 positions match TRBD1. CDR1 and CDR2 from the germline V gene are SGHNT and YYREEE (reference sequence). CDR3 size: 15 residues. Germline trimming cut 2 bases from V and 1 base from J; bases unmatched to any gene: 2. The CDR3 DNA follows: TGTGCCAGCAGCTTACAGGGGGGGTCTGGAAACACCATATATTTT. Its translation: CASSLQGGSGNTIYF.

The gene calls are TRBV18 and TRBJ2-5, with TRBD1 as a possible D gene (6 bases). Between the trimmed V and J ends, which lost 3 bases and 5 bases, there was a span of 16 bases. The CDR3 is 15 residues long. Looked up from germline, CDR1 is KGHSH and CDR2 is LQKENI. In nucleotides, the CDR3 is TGTGCCAGCTCACCGGCGGTAGGTCAGGGGGAGACCCAGTACTTC. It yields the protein CASSPAVGQGETQYF.

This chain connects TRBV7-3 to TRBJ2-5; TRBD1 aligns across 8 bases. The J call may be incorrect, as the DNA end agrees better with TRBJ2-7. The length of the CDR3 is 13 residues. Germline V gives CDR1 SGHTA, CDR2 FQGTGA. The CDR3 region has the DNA TGTGCCAGCAGCTTGGACAGGGACCACGAGCAGTACTTC. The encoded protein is CASSLDRDHEQYF.

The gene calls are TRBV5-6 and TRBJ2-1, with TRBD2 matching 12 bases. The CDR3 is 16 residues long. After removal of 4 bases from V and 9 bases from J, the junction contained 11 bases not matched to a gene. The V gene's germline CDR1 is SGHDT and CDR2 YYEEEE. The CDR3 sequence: CASSRSLAGGLGEQFF. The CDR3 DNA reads TGTGCCAGCAGCCGCAGTCTAGCGGGGGGGCTCGGTGAGCAGTTCTTC.

Written as DNA, the CDR3 is TGTGCCAGCAGCCCGACAGGATCAACTAATGAAAAACTGTTTTTT. This translates into CASSPTGSTNEKLFF. J is TRBJ1-4 and V is TRBV7-2; tentatively, D is TRBD1 (6 bases). The germline V gene encodes CDR1 SGHTA and CDR2 FQGNSA. The V gene lost 5 bases and the J gene lost 0 bases, with 10 bases spanning the gap. The CDR3 consists of 15 residues.

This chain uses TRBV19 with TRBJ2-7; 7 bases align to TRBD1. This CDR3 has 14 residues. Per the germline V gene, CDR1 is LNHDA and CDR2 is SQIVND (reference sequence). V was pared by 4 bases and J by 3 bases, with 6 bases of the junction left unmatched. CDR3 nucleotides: TGTGCCAGTAGTAAACAGGGGTTTCTCTACGAGCAGTACTTC. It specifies CASSKQGFLYEQYF. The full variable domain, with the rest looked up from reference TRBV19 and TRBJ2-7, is DGGITQSPKYLFRKEGQNVTLSCEQNLNHDAMYWYRQDPGQGLRLIYYSQIVNDFQKGDIAEGYSVSREKKESFPLTVTSAQKNPTAFYLCASSKQGFLYEQYFGPGTRLTVT.

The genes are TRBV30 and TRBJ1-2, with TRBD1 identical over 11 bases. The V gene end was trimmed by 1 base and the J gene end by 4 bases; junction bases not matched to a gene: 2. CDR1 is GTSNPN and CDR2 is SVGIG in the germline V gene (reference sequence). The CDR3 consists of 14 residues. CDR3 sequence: CAWSGDRGAYGYTF. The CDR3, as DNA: TGTGCCTGGAGTGGGGACAGGGGGGCCTATGGCTACACCTTC.

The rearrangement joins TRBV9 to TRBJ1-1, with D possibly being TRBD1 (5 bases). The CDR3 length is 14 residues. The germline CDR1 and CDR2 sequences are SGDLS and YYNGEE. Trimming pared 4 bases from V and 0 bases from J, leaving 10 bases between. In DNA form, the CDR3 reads TGTGCCAGCAGCCTCGGGGCCTTGAACACTGAAGCTTTCTTT. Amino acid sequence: CASSLGALNTEAFF. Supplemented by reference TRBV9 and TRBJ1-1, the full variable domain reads DSGVTQTPKHLITATGQRVTLRCSPRSGDLSVYWYQQSLDQGLQFLIQYYNGEERAKGNILERFSAQQFPDLHSELNLSSLELGDSALYFCASSLGALNTEAFFGQGTRLTVV.